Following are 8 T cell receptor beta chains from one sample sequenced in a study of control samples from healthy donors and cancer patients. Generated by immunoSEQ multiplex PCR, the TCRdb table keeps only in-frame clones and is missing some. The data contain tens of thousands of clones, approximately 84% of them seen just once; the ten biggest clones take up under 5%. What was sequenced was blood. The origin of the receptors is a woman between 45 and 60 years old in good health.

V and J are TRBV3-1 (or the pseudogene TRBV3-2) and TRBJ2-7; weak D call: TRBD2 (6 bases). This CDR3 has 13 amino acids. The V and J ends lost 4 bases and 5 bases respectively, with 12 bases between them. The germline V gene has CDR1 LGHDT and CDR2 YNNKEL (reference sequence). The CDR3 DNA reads TGTGCCAGCAGCCTCCAGACTAGGGACGAGCAGTACTTC. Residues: CASSLQTRDEQYF.

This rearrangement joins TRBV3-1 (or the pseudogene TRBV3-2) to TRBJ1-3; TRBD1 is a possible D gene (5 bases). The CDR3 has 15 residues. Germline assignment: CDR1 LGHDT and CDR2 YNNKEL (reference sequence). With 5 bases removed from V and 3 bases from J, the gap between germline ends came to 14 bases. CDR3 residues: CASSSTEGHGNTIYF. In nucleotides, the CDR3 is TGTGCCAGCAGCTCGACAGAAGGGCATGGAAACACCATATATTTT.

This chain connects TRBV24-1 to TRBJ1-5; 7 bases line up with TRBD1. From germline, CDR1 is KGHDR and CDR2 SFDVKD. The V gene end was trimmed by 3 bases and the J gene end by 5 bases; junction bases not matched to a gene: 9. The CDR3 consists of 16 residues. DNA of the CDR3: TGTGCCACCAGTGATCGTGGGAGGGGGCGAGATCAGCCCCAGCATTTT. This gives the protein CATSDRGRGRDQPQHF.

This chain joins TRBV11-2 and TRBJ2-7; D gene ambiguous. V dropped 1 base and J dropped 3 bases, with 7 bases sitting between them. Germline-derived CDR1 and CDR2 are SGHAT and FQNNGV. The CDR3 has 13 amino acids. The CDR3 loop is CASSLGQVYEQYF. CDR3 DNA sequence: TGTGCCAGCAGCTTAGGGCAGGTCTACGAGCAGTACTTC. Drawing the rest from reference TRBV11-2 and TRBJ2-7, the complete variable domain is EAGVAQSPRYKIIEKRQSVAFWCNPISGHATLYWYQQILGQGPKLLIQFQNNGVVDDSQLPKDRFSAERLKGVDSTLKIQPAKLEDSAVYLCASSLGQVYEQYFGPGTRLTVT.

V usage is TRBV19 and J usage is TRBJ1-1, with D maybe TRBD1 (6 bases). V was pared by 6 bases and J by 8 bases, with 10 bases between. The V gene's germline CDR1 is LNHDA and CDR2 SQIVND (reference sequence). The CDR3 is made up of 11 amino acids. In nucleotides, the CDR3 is TGTGCCAGTAGATTGGACAGAGAAGCTTTCTTT. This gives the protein CASRLDREAFF.

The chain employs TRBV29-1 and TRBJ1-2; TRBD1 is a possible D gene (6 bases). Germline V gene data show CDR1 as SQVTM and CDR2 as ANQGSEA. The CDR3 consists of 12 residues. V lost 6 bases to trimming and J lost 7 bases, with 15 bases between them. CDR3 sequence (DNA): TGCAGCGTGTTAGCAGGGGAGTCTGGCTACACCTTC. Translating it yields CSVLAGESGYTF.

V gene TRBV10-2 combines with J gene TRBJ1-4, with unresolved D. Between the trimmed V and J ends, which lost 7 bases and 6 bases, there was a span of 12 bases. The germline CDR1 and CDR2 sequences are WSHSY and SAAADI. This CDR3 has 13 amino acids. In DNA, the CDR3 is TGCGCCAGCACCACCCGCGTGGATGAAAAACTGTTTTTT. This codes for CASTTRVDEKLFF.

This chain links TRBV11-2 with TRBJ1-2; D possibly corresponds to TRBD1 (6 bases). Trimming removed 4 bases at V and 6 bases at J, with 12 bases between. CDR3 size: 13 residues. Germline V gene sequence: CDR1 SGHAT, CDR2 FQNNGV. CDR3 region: CASSWTDSDGYTF. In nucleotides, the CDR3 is TGTGCCAGCAGCTGGACAGATTCGGATGGCTACACCTTC.